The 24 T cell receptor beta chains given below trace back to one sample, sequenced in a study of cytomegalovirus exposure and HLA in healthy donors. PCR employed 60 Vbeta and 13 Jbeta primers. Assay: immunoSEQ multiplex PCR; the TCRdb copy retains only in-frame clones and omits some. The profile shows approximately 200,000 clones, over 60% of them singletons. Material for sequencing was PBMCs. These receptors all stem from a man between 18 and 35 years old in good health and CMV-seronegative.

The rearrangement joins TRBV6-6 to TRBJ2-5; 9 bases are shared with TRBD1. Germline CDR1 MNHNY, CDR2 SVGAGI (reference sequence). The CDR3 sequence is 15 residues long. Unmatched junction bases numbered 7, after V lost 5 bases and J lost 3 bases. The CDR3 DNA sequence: TGTGCCAGCAGTGCGGCCGGGACAGGGAAAGAGACCCAGTACTTC. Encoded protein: CASSAAGTGKETQYF.

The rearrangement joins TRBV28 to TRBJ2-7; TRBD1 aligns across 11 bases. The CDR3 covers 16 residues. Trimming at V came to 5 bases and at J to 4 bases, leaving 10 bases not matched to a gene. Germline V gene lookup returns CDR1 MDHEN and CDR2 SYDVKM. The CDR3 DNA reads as TGTGCCAGCAGTCCTCTAAGGACAGGGGGCGAGTACGAGCAGTACTTC. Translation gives CASSPLRTGGEYEQYF. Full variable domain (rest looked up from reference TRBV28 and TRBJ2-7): DVKVTQSSRYLVKRTGEKVFLECVQDMDHENMFWYRQDPGLGLRLIYFSYDVKMKEKGDIPEGYSVSREKKERFSLILESASTNQTSMYLCASSPLRTGGEYEQYFGPGTRLTVT.

CDR3 nucleotides: TGTGCCAGCAGACCGAATTGGCAGGGAATCTCTTATAGCAATCAGCCCCAGCATTTT. It specifies CASRPNWQGISYSNQPQHF. V and J are TRBV9 and TRBJ1-5; D possibly corresponds to TRBD1 (5 bases). Trimming took 5 bases from V and 0 from J, leaving 24 bases between them. The CDR3 runs 19 residues. Germline assignment: CDR1 SGDLS and CDR2 YYNGEE.

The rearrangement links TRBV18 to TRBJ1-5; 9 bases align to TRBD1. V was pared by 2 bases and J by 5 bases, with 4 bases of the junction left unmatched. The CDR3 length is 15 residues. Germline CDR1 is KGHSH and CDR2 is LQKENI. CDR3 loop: CASSPGDRDDQPQHF. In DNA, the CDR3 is TGTGCCAGCTCACCAGGGGACAGGGATGATCAGCCCCAGCATTTT.

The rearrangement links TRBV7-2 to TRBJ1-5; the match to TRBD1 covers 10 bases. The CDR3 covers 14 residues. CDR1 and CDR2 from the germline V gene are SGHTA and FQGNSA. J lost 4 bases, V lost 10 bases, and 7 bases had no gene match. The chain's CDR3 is CATLGDRGNQPQHF. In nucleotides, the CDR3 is TGTGCCACCTTAGGGGACAGGGGAAATCAGCCCCAGCATTTT.

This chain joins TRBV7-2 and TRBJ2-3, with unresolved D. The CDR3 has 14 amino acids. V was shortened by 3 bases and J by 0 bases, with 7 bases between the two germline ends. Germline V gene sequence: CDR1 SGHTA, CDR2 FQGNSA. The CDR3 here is CASSFGLSTDTQYF. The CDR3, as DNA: TGTGCCAGCAGCTTTGGGCTAAGCACAGATACGCAGTATTTT.

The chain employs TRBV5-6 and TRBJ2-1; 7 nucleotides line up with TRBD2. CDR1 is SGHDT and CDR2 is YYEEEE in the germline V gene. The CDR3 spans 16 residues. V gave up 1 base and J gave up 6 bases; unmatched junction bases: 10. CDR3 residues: CASSLRREVSGNEQFF. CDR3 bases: TGTGCCAGCAGCTTGCGACGGGAGGTTTCGGGCAATGAGCAGTTCTTC.

The CDR3 DNA is TGTGCCAGCTCAAGGGACGGGGGATACAATGAGCAGTTCTTC. This sequence encodes CASSRDGGYNEQFF. The chain recombines TRBV18 with TRBJ2-1; possibly TRBD2 for D (6 bases). V gave up 5 bases and J gave up 4 bases, with 12 bases separating them. The CDR3 runs 14 residues. Germline V gene lookup returns CDR1 KGHSH and CDR2 LQKENI.

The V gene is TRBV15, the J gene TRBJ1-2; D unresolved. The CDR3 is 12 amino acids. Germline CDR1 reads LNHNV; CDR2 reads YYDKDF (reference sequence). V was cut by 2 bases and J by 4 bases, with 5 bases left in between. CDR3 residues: CATSRNSYGYTF. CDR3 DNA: TGTGCCACCAGCAGAAACAGCTATGGCTACACCTTC.

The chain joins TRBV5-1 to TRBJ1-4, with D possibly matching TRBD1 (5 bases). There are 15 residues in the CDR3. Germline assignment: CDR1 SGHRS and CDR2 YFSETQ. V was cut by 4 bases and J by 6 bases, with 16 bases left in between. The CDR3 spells CASSARGGVDEKLFF. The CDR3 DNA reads TGCGCCAGCAGCGCCCGAGGAGGGGTAGATGAAAAACTGTTTTTT.

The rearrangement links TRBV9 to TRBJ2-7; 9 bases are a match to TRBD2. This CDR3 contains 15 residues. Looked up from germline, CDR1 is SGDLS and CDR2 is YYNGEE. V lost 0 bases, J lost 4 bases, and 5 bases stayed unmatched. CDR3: CASSVVKREAYEQYF. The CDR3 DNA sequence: TGTGCCAGCAGCGTAGTAAAGCGGGAGGCGTACGAGCAGTACTTC.

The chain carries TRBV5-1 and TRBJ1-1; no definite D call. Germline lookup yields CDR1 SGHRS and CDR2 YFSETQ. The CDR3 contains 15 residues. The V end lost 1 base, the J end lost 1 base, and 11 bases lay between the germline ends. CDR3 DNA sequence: TGCGCCAGCAGCTTGATCCCCGGTGCGAACACTGAAGCTTTCTTT. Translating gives CASSLIPGANTEAFF.

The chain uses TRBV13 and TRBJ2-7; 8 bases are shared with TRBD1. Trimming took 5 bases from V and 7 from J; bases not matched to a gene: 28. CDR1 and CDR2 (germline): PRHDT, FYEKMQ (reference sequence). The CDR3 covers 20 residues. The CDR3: CASSPKGGQGTGHSMGEQYF. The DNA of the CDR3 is TGTGCCAGCAGCCCCAAAGGGGGCCAAGGGACAGGTCATTCGATGGGAGAGCAGTACTTC.

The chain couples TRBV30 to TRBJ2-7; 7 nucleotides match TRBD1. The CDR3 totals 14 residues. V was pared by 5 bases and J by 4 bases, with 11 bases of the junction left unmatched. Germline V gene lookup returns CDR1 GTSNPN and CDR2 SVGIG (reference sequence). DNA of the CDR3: TGTGCCTGGGGTACAGGGGTACCGGGGTACGAGCAGTACTTC. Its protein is CAWGTGVPGYEQYF.

Here the CDR3 reads CASSLFLGQSSGNTIYF. CDR3 sequence (DNA): TGTGCCAGCAGCTTATTTTTGGGACAGAGCTCTGGAAACACCATATATTTT. The chain has TRBV11-2 and TRBJ1-3; TRBD1 aligns across 7 bases. The ends lost 2 bases at V and 0 bases at J; junction bases unmatched: 7. CDR3 length: 17 amino acids. Germline CDR1 and CDR2: SGHAT and FQNNGV. Full variable domain (rest looked up from reference TRBV11-2 and TRBJ1-3): EAGVAQSPRYKIIEKRQSVAFWCNPISGHATLYWYQQILGQGPKLLIQFQNNGVVDDSQLPKDRFSAERLKGVDSTLKIQPAKLEDSAVYLCASSLFLGQSSGNTIYFGEGSWLTVV.

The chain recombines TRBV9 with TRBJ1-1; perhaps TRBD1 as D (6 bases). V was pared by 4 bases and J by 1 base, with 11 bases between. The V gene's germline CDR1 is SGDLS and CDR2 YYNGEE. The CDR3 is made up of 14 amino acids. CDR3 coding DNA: TGTGCCAGCAGCATCTCGGACAGGAACACTGAAGCTTTCTTT. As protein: CASSISDRNTEAFF.

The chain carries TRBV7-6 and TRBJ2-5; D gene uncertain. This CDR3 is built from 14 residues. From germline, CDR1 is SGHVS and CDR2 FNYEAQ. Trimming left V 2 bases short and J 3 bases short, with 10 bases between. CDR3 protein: CASSLMATEETQYF. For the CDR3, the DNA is TGTGCCAGCAGCTTAATGGCAACAGAAGAGACCCAGTACTTC.

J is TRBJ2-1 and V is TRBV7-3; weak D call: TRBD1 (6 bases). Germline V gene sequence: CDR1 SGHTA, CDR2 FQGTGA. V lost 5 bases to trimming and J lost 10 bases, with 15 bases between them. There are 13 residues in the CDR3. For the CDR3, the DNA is TGTGCCAGCAGCCCACAGGGTCAGGGGGAGCAGTTCTTC. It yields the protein CASSPQGQGEQFF.

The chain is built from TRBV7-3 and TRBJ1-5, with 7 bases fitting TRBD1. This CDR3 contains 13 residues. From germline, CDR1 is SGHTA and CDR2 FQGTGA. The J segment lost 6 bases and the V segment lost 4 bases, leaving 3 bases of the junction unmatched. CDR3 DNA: TGTGCCAGCAGCTCCAGGACAGGTCAGCCCCAGCATTTT. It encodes CASSSRTGQPQHF. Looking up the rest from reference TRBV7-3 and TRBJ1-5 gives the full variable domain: GAGVSQTPSNKVTEKGKYVELRCDPISGHTALYWYRQSLGQGPEFLIYFQGTGAADDSGLPNDRFFAVRPEGSVSTLKIQRTERGDSAVYLCASSSRTGQPQHFGDGTRLSIL.

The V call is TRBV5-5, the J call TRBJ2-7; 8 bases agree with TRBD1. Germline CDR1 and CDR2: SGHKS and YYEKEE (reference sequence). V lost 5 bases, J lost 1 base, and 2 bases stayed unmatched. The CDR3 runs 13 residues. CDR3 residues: CASRGQASYEQYF. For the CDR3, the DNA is TGTGCCAGCAGGGGACAGGCTTCCTACGAGCAGTACTTC.

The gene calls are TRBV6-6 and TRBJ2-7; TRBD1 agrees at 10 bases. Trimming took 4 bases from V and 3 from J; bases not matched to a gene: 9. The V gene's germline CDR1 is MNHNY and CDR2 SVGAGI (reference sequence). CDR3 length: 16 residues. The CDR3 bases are TGTGCCAGCAGTTCTCCCCAGGGGACAGGGGACTACGAGCAGTACTTC. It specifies CASSSPQGTGDYEQYF.

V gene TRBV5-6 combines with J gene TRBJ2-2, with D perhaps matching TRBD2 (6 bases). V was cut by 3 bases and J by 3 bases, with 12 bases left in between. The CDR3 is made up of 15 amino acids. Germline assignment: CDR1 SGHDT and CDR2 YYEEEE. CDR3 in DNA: TGTGCCAGCAGCTCAGGCGGGGTGGACACCGGGGAGCTGTTTTTT. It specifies CASSSGGVDTGELFF.

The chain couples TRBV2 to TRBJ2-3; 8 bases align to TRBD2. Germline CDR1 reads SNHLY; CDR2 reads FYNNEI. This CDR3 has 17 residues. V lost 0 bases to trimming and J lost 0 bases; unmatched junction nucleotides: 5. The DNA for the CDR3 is TGTGCCAGCAGTGAAGCCGGCGGGAGGAGAAGCACAGATACGCAGTATTTT. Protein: CASSEAGGRRSTDTQYF.

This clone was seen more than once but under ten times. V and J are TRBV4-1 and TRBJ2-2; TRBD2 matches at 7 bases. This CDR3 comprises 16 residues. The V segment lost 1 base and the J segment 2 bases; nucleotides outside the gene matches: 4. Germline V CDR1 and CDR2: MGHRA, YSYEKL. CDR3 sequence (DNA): TGCGCCAGCAGCCAAGCCAGCGGGGCCAACACCGGGGAGCTGTTTTTT. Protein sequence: CASSQASGANTGELFF.